A single T cell receptor beta chain is shown here with its context. V lost 1 base to trimming and J lost 2 bases, with 14 bases between them. The CDR3 totals 16 residues. CDR1 is MGHRA and CDR2 is YSYEKL in the germline V gene. Measured with immunoSEQ multiplex PCR; TCRdb has only the in-frame clones, and not every one. The sample comprises roughly 60,000 clones, about 91% of which are singletons, and roughly 0.7% rests with the top ten. The sample comes from a study of T cell changes during pregnancy in multiple sclerosis. This TCR derives from a female donor with multiple sclerosis, enrolled in a pregnancy study. The chain uses TRBV4-1 and TRBJ1-2; no reliable D call. The sample consisted of CD4+ T cells from peripheral blood mononuclear cells, taken in the first trimester of pregnancy. CDR3 coding DNA: TGCGCCAGCAGCCAAGGTATCACAGCAGAAAACTATGGCTACACCTTC. This sequence encodes CASSQGITAENYGYTF.